This TCR beta chain comes out of a study of lymphopenia after photon versus proton radiotherapy. Study-level results: Post-nadir diversity loss with photons came from oligoclonal expansion, particularly CD8+ Temra cells. Authors raise, but do not show, better survival with proton therapy. Proton therapy kept repertoires fairly stable, unlike photons, which gained effector/memory cells. A bigger post-nadir fall in TCR diversity correlated inversely with survival time in deceased patients.

Trimming removed 5 bases from V and 1 base from J, with 14 bases in between. The CDR3 sequence is 15 residues long. Per the germline V gene, CDR1 is SGHNT and CDR2 is YENEEA. Concerning this clone itself: No antigen is known for it.

TCRdb keeps only in-frame clones here, not all; method: immunoSEQ multiplex PCR. The sample records 24,000 or so clones, 84% being singletons. Source: peripheral blood, taken from a patient treated with photon-based radiotherapy. This clonotype originated in a man in his forties or fifties with gastric cancer. V is TRBV11-3 and J is TRBJ1-2; unclear D gene. Here the CDR3 reads CASSSQRVHNYGYTF. The CDR3 region has the DNA TGTGCCAGCAGCAGTCAACGGGTTCATAACTATGGCTACACCTTC.